The 21 T cell receptor beta chains given below trace back to one sample, sequenced in a study of cytomegalovirus exposure and HLA in healthy donors. Both 60 Vbeta primers and 13 Jbeta primers went into the PCR. Assay: immunoSEQ multiplex PCR; the TCRdb copy retains only in-frame clones and omits some. This sample's table reports approximately 180,000 clones. What was sequenced was PBMCs. These receptors all stem from a man in his thirties or forties in good health and CMV-seronegative.

V usage is TRBV5-1 and J usage is TRBJ2-7; TRBD2 aligns across 8 bases. The CDR3 totals 17 residues. V lost 2 bases and J lost 1; bases outside the gene matches: 11. Germline loops: CDR1 SGHRS, CDR2 YFSETQ. CDR3 sequence (DNA): TGCGCCAGCAGCTTCGACGGAAGCGGGAGTGGGTCCTACGAGCAGTACTTC. This codes for CASSFDGSGSGSYEQYF. The entire variable domain, with the rest obtained from reference TRBV5-1 and TRBJ2-7, is as follows: KAGVTQTPRYLIKTRGQQVTLSCSPISGHRSVSWYQQTPGQGLQFLFEYFSETQRNKGNFPGRFSGRQFSNSRSEMNVSTLELGDSALYLCASSFDGSGSGSYEQYFGPGTRLTVT.

The chain employs TRBV27 and TRBJ2-7; 10 nucleotides align to TRBD1. The ends lost 7 bases at V and 3 bases at J; junction bases unmatched: 9. Germline loops: CDR1 MNHEY, CDR2 SMNVEV (reference sequence). This CDR3 comprises 15 residues. CDR3 protein: CASTPRGTGDYEQYF. The CDR3 DNA is TGTGCCAGCACCCCTAGAGGGACAGGGGACTACGAGCAGTACTTC.

The J gene is TRBJ2-7, the V gene TRBV28; 10 bases line up with TRBD1. J lost 4 bases, V lost 6 bases, and 9 bases had no gene match. The CDR3 has 15 residues. The V gene's germline CDR1 is MDHEN and CDR2 SYDVKM. The CDR3 protein is CASRPGQGGLYEQYF. CDR3 bases: TGTGCCAGCAGACCTGGACAGGGGGGGCTATACGAGCAGTACTTC. Looking up the rest from reference TRBV28 and TRBJ2-7 gives the full variable domain: DVKVTQSSRYLVKRTGEKVFLECVQDMDHENMFWYRQDPGLGLRLIYFSYDVKMKEKGDIPEGYSVSREKKERFSLILESASTNQTSMYLCASRPGQGGLYEQYFGPGTRLTVT.

This chain joins TRBV4-3 and TRBJ2-5; maybe TRBD1 (6 bases). The CDR3 covers 13 residues. The germline V gene encodes CDR1 LGHNA and CDR2 YSLEER. V lost 8 bases and J lost 5, with 15 bases in between. CDR3 amino acids: CASGQTARETQYF. The CDR3, as DNA: TGCGCCAGCGGACAGACAGCTCGGGAGACCCAGTACTTC.

The chain recombines TRBV28 with TRBJ1-5; no clear D gene. In germline, CDR1 is MDHEN, CDR2 SYDVKM. Trimming took off 5 bases at V and 11 bases at J, with 16 bases between the two ends. CDR3 size: 13 residues. Here the CDR3 DNA reads TGTGCCAGCAGTCCGGGTCACCGCGCAGCCCAGCATTTT. It yields the protein CASSPGHRAAQHF.

V gene TRBV4-1 combines with J gene TRBJ1-4; TRBD1 aligns across 8 bases. The J segment lost 7 bases and the V segment lost 0 bases, leaving 4 bases of the junction unmatched. The length of the CDR3 is 15 residues. The V gene's germline CDR1 is MGHRA and CDR2 YSYEKL. CDR3 in DNA: TGCGCCAGCAGCCAAGAAGGGGACAGGCTTGAAAAACTGTTTTTT. Residues: CASSQEGDRLEKLFF.

The V and J genes are TRBV18 and TRBJ1-2; 10 bases are a match to TRBD1. Looked up from germline, CDR1 is KGHSH and CDR2 is LQKENI. V trimming: 0 bases; J trimming: 10 bases; junction bases outside the gene matches: 2. The CDR3 spans 13 residues. CDR3 sequence: CASSPPGQGIYTF. The CDR3 DNA reads as TGTGCCAGCTCACCACCGGGACAGGGGATCTACACCTTC.

The chain joins TRBV29-1 to TRBJ2-2; 7 nucleotides match TRBD1. V dropped 2 bases and J dropped 8; count of bases not matched to a gene: 11. The germline V gene encodes CDR1 SQVTM and CDR2 ANQGSEA. This CDR3 has 15 residues. The DNA of the CDR3 is TGCAGCGTTGAACAGGTCAACAGGGGTTTGGGGGAGCTGTTTTTT. Translation gives CSVEQVNRGLGELFF.

As concerns this clone: Other DNA sequences from this sample encode an identical CDR3 as well. The chain carries TRBV6-5 and TRBJ1-5; possible D gene TRBD1, 5 bases. Germline CDR1 and CDR2: MNHEY and SVGAGI. V gave up 6 bases and J gave up 0 bases, with 9 bases separating them. This CDR3 is 14 amino acids long. The CDR3 coding sequence is TGTGCCAGCAGCACAGGTTATAGCAATCAGCCCCAGCATTTT. It is translated as CASSTGYSNQPQHF.

The chain combines TRBV4-2 with TRBJ1-5; D not certain. This CDR3 contains 13 residues. Germline CDR1 LGHNA, CDR2 YNFKEQ. The V gene lost 5 bases and the J gene lost 4 bases, with 9 bases spanning the gap. The CDR3 nucleotides read TGTGCCAGCAGCTTGTTCGGGAATCAGCCCCAGCATTTT. Amino acids: CASSLFGNQPQHF.

The V and J genes are TRBV5-1 and TRBJ2-7, with 10 bases lining up with TRBD1. V trimming: 1 base; J trimming: 2 bases; junction bases outside the gene matches: 3. CDR3 length: 15 residues. Germline V gene lookup returns CDR1 SGHRS and CDR2 YFSETQ. CDR3: CASSLFGQGAYEQYF. CDR3 coding DNA: TGCGCCAGCAGCTTGTTTGGACAGGGGGCCTACGAGCAGTACTTC.

The genes are TRBV4-3 and TRBJ1-5; D gene uncertain. The CDR3 is 16 residues long. Germline V gene lookup returns CDR1 LGHNA and CDR2 YSLEER. Trimming removed 1 base from V and 3 bases from J, with 13 bases in between. This chain's CDR3 is CASSQGVSGINQPQHF. The CDR3 region has the DNA TGCGCCAGCAGCCAAGGGGTATCGGGTATCAATCAGCCCCAGCATTTT.

V is TRBV4-1 and J is TRBJ1-1; D unclear. The CDR3 is made up of 14 amino acids. Germline V gene lookup returns CDR1 MGHRA and CDR2 YSYEKL. V was shortened by 3 bases and J by 3 bases, with 11 bases between the two germline ends. The CDR3 bases are TGCGCCAGCAGCCATCTTCGGGGAGACACTGAAGCTTTCTTT. It encodes CASSHLRGDTEAFF.

This chain connects TRBV6-5 to TRBJ1-1; possibly TRBD1 for D (5 bases). V was clipped by 6 bases and J by 0 bases, with 11 bases between them. This CDR3 spans 14 amino acids. CDR1 and CDR2 from the germline V gene are MNHEY and SVGAGI. The CDR3 is CASSWGVLNTEAFF. The CDR3 DNA follows: TGTGCCAGCAGCTGGGGGGTTCTGAACACTGAAGCTTTCTTT.

The V gene is TRBV27, the J gene TRBJ1-1; TRBD1 is a possible D gene (6 bases). CDR3 length: 16 amino acids. Germline CDR1 reads MNHEY; CDR2 reads SMNVEV (reference sequence). V dropped 4 bases and J dropped 1 base, with 16 bases sitting between them. CDR3 nucleotides: TGTGCCAGCAGTTCAAAGGACAGCCCACCGAACACTGAAGCTTTCTTT. Amino acids: CASSSKDSPPNTEAFF.

V gene TRBV10-3 combines with J gene TRBJ2-1; TRBD2 aligns across 15 bases. The CDR3 length is 18 residues. J lost 6 bases, V lost 8 bases, and 14 bases had no gene match. Germline V lookup: CDR1 ENHRY, CDR2 SYGVKD. Written as DNA, the CDR3 is TGTGCCATCGCCGGGACTAGCGGGGGGCGGGGGGTTGGCAATGAGCAGTTCTTC. Protein product: CAIAGTSGGRGVGNEQFF.

This rearrangement joins TRBV5-1 to TRBJ2-5; a possible D gene is TRBD1 (7 bases). Germline assignment: CDR1 SGHRS and CDR2 YFSETQ. The V end lost 2 bases, the J end lost 5 bases, and 16 bases lay between the germline ends. This CDR3 has 15 residues. DNA of the CDR3: TGCGCCAGCAGCTTAGGCAGGGGGGACGGGGAGACCCAGTACTTC. As protein: CASSLGRGDGETQYF.

This rearrangement joins TRBV6-5 to TRBJ2-7; 8 positions agree with TRBD2. The CDR3 has 16 amino acids. The V gene's germline CDR1 is MNHEY and CDR2 SVGAGI. Unmatched junction bases numbered 11, after V lost 0 bases and J lost 7 bases. CDR3 sequence (DNA): TGTGCCAGCAGTTACTCGATGGCGGGGGGCCGAGGTGAGCAGTACTTC. This codes for CASSYSMAGGRGEQYF.

The genes are TRBV30 and TRBJ1-4; D is undetermined. The CDR3 is made up of 14 amino acids. CDR1 and CDR2 from the germline V gene are GTSNPN and SVGIG (reference sequence). The V gene lost 3 bases and the J gene lost 0 bases, with 8 bases spanning the gap. The CDR3 here is CAWSLDATNEKLFF. Here the CDR3 DNA reads TGTGCCTGGAGCCTAGATGCAACTAATGAAAAACTGTTTTTT.

The chain combines TRBV6-6 with TRBJ2-7, with 11 nucleotides matching TRBD1. This CDR3 comprises 13 residues. V was pared by 2 bases and J by 10 bases, with 4 bases of the junction left unmatched. Germline lookup yields CDR1 MNHNY and CDR2 SVGAGI (reference sequence). The DNA for the CDR3 is TGTGCCAGCAGTTACGGGGGACAGGGGGGCCAGTACTTC. It yields the protein CASSYGGQGGQYF.

The V and J genes are TRBV27 and TRBJ2-1; 10 bases fit TRBD2. CDR1 is MNHEY and CDR2 is SMNVEV in the germline V gene (reference sequence). V gave up 4 bases and J gave up 10 bases; unmatched junction bases: 10. This CDR3 is built from 15 residues. The CDR3 sequence: CASSSHSGRAEEQFF. The CDR3 nucleotides are TGTGCCAGCAGTTCCCACAGCGGGAGGGCTGAGGAGCAGTTCTTC.